This record covers a single T cell receptor (beta chain). Which antigen it targets is not known. The sample holds no much larger clone one base away, and base qualities are not on file. The library was produced with the immunoSEQ multiplex PCR assay. TCRdb stores this immuneACCESS table with in-frame sequences only. Part of the clones is absent; in the studies checked, under half of the shortfall reflects unresolved V genes, and no reason is known for the rest. The sample data list about 34,000 clones, and about 90% of these were observed just once. The ten largest clones add up to about 3.8% of the sample. The data were obtained in a study of T cell changes during pregnancy in multiple sclerosis (dated by TCRdb to between 2018 and 2021). At the level of the whole study: The study examined how the T cell repertoire changed over the course of pregnancy in women with multiple sclerosis.

The CDR3, from cysteine to phenylalanine, totals 13 residues. The sequence is cut down to CDR3 DNA, 39 bases in frame from base 1. Germline trimming amounts to 8 bases on V and 4 bases on J, with 2 as the count of junction bases outside the gene matches. The germline V gene (reference sequence) gives CDR1 as PRHDT and CDR2 as FYEKMQ. The source of this sequence is a female donor with multiple sclerosis, enrolled in a pregnancy study. The material was CD8+ T cells from peripheral blood mononuclear cells, obtained in the third trimester of pregnancy. The V and J genes are TRBV13 and TRBJ2-1; 10 bases in the junction line up with TRBD1. The nucleotide sequence is TGTGCCAGCGGGGACAGGGGATACAATGAGCAGTTCTTC. This yields the protein CASGDRGYNEQFF.